The 18 T cell receptor beta chains presented below share a single source sample, sequenced in a study of blood T cell repertoires in COVID-19. TCRdb keeps only in-frame clones here, not all; method: immunoSEQ multiplex PCR. Of 250,000 to 350,000 clones in the sample, under 90% were seen once. The specimen was peripheral blood. The receptors were sampled from a woman in her thirties or forties who had recovered from COVID-19.

Comments on this clone: Other DNA variants within this sample encode the same CDR3. In nucleotides, the CDR3 is TGTGCCAGCTCACCATTAGCGGGCACAGATACGCAGTATTTT. Protein sequence: CASSPLAGTDTQYF. The chain couples TRBV18 to TRBJ2-3, with D perhaps TRBD2 (6 bases). This CDR3 comprises 14 residues. Trimming stripped 2 bases from V and 1 base from J, with 7 bases between. Germline CDR1 reads KGHSH; CDR2 reads LQKENI.

The rearrangement uses TRBV5-5 and TRBJ2-2; D possibly corresponds to TRBD2 (6 bases). The CDR3 covers 13 residues. The germline V gene has CDR1 SGHKS and CDR2 YYEKEE (reference sequence). V was clipped by 3 bases and J by 3 bases, with 6 bases between them. CDR3 in DNA: TGTGCCAGCAGCTGGGGGGACACCGGGGAGCTGTTTTTT. Its translation: CASSWGDTGELFF.

The chain carries TRBV12-3 or TRBV12-4 and TRBJ2-7; possibly TRBD2 for D (7 bases). V was cut by 3 bases and J by 6 bases, with 12 bases left in between. The CDR3 has 13 amino acids. The CDR3 sequence: CASSFGGLGEQYF. The CDR3 coding sequence is TGTGCCAGCAGTTTCGGGGGGCTGGGCGAGCAGTACTTC.

A few counts support this clone. The V gene is TRBV9, the J gene TRBJ2-5, with D possibly TRBD1 on 5 matching bases. Deletions cut 4 bases from V and 5 bases from J, with 12 bases between. This CDR3 is 13 amino acids long. Germline V gives CDR1 SGDLS, CDR2 YYNGEE. The CDR3 loop reads CASSRTGRETQYF. For the CDR3, the DNA is TGTGCCAGCAGCCGTACAGGCCGGGAGACCCAGTACTTC.

The chain joins TRBV19 to TRBJ1-1; D possibly corresponds to TRBD1 (6 bases). The CDR3 is 13 amino acids. V was clipped by 5 bases and J by 3 bases, with 10 bases between them. Germline assignment: CDR1 LNHDA and CDR2 SQIVND (reference sequence). DNA of the CDR3: TGTGCCAGTAGTGACAGGTCGGACACTGAAGCTTTCTTT. Residues: CASSDRSDTEAFF.

Points on this clone: This specimen includes other DNA sequences encoding the same CDR3. The CDR3 coding sequence is TGTGCCAGCAGCCGGGACAGGGGCTACGAGCAGTACTTC. This gives the protein CASSRDRGYEQYF. This chain uses TRBV7-9 with TRBJ2-7; 10 bases fit TRBD1. Per the germline V gene, CDR1 is SEHNR and CDR2 is FQNEAQ (reference sequence). CDR3 size: 13 residues. J lost 3 bases, V lost 5 bases, and 1 base had no gene match.

This clone showed up just once. The J gene is TRBJ1-1, the V gene TRBV28, with D possibly TRBD1 on 5 matching bases. Trimming pared 5 bases from V and 2 bases from J, leaving 12 bases between. This CDR3 is built from 14 residues. Per the germline V gene, CDR1 is MDHEN and CDR2 is SYDVKM. CDR3 residues: CASSPQDTNTEAFF. The CDR3 DNA follows: TGTGCCAGCAGTCCTCAGGACACTAACACTGAAGCTTTCTTT.

The sample holds one count of this clone. The genes are TRBV29-1 and TRBJ1-1, with a tentative D call TRBD1 (5 bases). The germline gives CDR1 SQVTM, CDR2 ANQGSEA. The V end was cut by 7 bases, the J end by 4 bases, with 16 bases between. The CDR3 extends over 13 amino acids. This CDR3 is CSAPGDVGTEAFF. As DNA, the CDR3 is TGCAGCGCGCCGGGGGACGTGGGCACTGAAGCTTTCTTT.

The gene calls are TRBV2 and TRBJ1-3, with a tentative D call TRBD1 (5 bases). Between the trimmed V and J ends, which lost 4 bases and 1 base, there was a span of 8 bases. Germline lookup yields CDR1 SNHLY and CDR2 FYNNEI. The CDR3 is 14 residues long. The CDR3 sequence: CASSGGSSGNTIYF. The CDR3 DNA reads TGTGCCAGCAGTGGGGGCTCTTCTGGAAACACCATATATTTT.

The chain joins TRBV5-6 to TRBJ2-1, with 7 bases aligning to TRBD2. V lost 4 bases to trimming and J lost 5 bases; unmatched junction nucleotides: 9. CDR3 length equals 15 residues. Germline V gives CDR1 SGHDT, CDR2 YYEEEE. The chain's CDR3 is CASSPTGGRDNEQFF. The DNA of the CDR3 is TGTGCCAGCAGCCCCACCGGTGGGAGGGACAATGAGCAGTTCTTC. Full variable domain (missing parts from reference TRBV5-6 and TRBJ2-1): DAGVTQSPTHLIKTRGQQVTLRCSPKSGHDTVSWYQQALGQGPQFIFQYYEEEERQRGNFPDRFSGHQFPNYSSELNVNALLLGDSALYLCASSPTGGRDNEQFFGPGTRLTVL.

CDR3 protein: CASRLGQANSPLHF. CDR3 nucleotides: TGTGCCAGCAGACTCGGACAGGCTAATTCACCCCTCCACTTT. J is TRBJ1-6 and V is TRBV6-5; 7 bases line up with TRBD1. Germline V gives CDR1 MNHEY, CDR2 SVGAGI. V shed 6 bases and J 6 bases; nucleotides not matched to a gene: 5. This CDR3 region has 14 residues.

This chain links TRBV3-1 (or the pseudogene TRBV3-2) with TRBJ2-6; a weak D match, TRBD2 (6 bases). This CDR3 is built from 16 residues. Trimming took 4 bases from V and 1 from J, leaving 11 bases between them. CDR1 is LGHDT and CDR2 is YNNKEL in the germline V gene (reference sequence). CDR3 protein: CASSLGTPSGANVLTF. The CDR3 region has the DNA TGTGCCAGCAGCCTGGGGACTCCTTCTGGGGCCAACGTCCTGACTTTC.

This chain connects TRBV7-8 to TRBJ2-1, with 10 bases that match TRBD2. The CDR3 runs to 16 residues. Losses at the gene ends were 5 bases for V and 9 bases for J; bases not matched to a gene: 13. Germline V gives CDR1 SGHVS, CDR2 FQNEAQ. The CDR3 bases are TGTGCCAGCAGCCGGGAAGCGGGAGGGCCATTTGTTGAGCAGTTCTTC. As protein: CASSREAGGPFVEQFF.

V is TRBV6-5 and J is TRBJ1-4; 8 bases match TRBD1. V was clipped by 6 bases and J by 7 bases; unmatched bases: 10. The CDR3 runs 15 residues. The germline CDR1 and CDR2 sequences are MNHEY and SVGAGI. CDR3 in amino acids: CASSESYRGAEKLFF. As DNA, the CDR3 is TGTGCCAGCAGCGAGTCGTACAGGGGGGCTGAAAAACTGTTTTTT.

This clone was seen a handful of times. V is TRBV7-9 and J is TRBJ1-2; D possibly corresponds to TRBD1 (6 bases). The CDR3 covers 12 residues. V lost 8 bases and J 4 bases, leaving 11 bases between the germline ends. Germline values: CDR1 SEHNR, CDR2 FQNEAQ (reference sequence). CDR3 sequence (DNA): TGTGCCAGCCGACAGGACGTCTATGGCTACACCTTC. Its translation is CASRQDVYGYTF.

The gene calls are TRBV24-1 and TRBJ2-3, with a tentative D call TRBD2 (6 bases). V shed 4 bases and J shed 4 bases, with 14 bases lying between them. The length of the CDR3 is 15 residues. Germline lookup yields CDR1 KGHDR and CDR2 SFDVKD. In DNA, the CDR3 is TGTGCCACCAGTGACCCGGGAGCCGGTGCAGATACGCAGTATTTT. Translation gives CATSDPGAGADTQYF.

The chain is built from TRBV7-9 and TRBJ2-6; TRBD2 agrees at 7 bases. The ends lost 2 bases at V and 0 bases at J; junction bases unmatched: 10. From germline, CDR1 is SEHNR and CDR2 FQNEAQ (reference sequence). The length of the CDR3 is 19 residues. As DNA, the CDR3 is TGTGCCAGCAGCTTACCGACGGGAGGAGGGATCTCTGGGGCCAACGTCCTGACTTTC. It codes for CASSLPTGGGISGANVLTF.

The chain uses TRBV4-2 and TRBJ2-7; 11 bases line up with TRBD2. V was clipped by 3 bases and J by 7 bases; unmatched bases: 5. CDR3 length: 14 amino acids. Germline V gives CDR1 LGHNA, CDR2 YNFKEQ. CDR3 amino acids: CASSHETSGREQYF. The CDR3 nucleotides read TGTGCCAGCAGCCACGAAACTAGCGGGAGAGAGCAGTACTTC.